These T cell receptor beta chains were read from a single sample in a study of T cells in Graves' hyperthyroidism and ophthalmopathy. A single record per CDR3 protein comes from TCRdb applying MiXCR to the multiplex PCR reads. The sample yields over 450,000 distinct CDR3 sequences, 15% to 20% seen once. Sample: blood. These receptors all come from a woman aged 18-29 years with Graves' ophthalmopathy. The CDR3 runs from the conserved cysteine through the conserved F or W. A D gene is named only where the DNA matches it firmly. Only part of the rows carry a size: once, few, many, or a class if the clone is expanded.

cdr3_aa,cdr3_nt,clone_size,d_call,v_call,j_call
CASSLAGSRSTRETQYF,TGTGCCAGCAGCTTGGCCGGGTCCCGATCGACGCGGGAGACCCAGTACTTC,few,.,TRBV5-5,TRBJ2-5
CSARDRAKTEAFF,TGCAGTGCTAGGGACAGGGCAAAGACTGAAGCTTTCTTT,few,TRBD1,TRBV20-1,TRBJ1-1
CASSLRGGLSSYNEQFF,TGTGCCAGCAGCTTGAGGGGCGGGTTAAGCTCCTACAATGAGCAGTTCTTC,many,.,TRBV5-5,TRBJ2-1
CASSYSGSGGRGGELFF,TGTGCCAGCAGTTACTCGGGGAGCGGGGGTAGAGGCGGGGAGCTGTTTTTT,few,TRBD2,TRBV6-6,TRBJ2-2
CAWTRQGVDSPLHF,TGTGCCTGGACTCGACAGGGGGTCGATTCACCCCTCCACTTT,.,TRBD1,TRBV30,TRBJ1-6
CASSEARTGIESNQPQHF,TGTGCCAGCAGTGAAGCCCGGACAGGGATAGAAAGCAATCAGCCCCAGCATTTT,many,TRBD1,TRBV2,TRBJ1-5
CACTAATNTEAFF,TGTGCCTGTACCGCGGCCACGAACACTGAAGCTTTCTTT,.,.,TRBV30,TRBJ1-1
CASSLSSGRPTWQFF,TGTGCCAGCAGTTTAAGTAGCGGGAGGCCCACTTGGCAGTTCTTC,many,TRBD2,TRBV28,TRBJ2-1
CASRSDSLSNQPQHF,TGTGCCAGCAGATCAGACAGCCTTAGCAATCAGCCCCAGCATTTT,many,.,TRBV2,TRBJ1-5
CAWSRDRVKDYGYTF,TGTGCCTGGTCACGGGACAGGGTGAAGGACTATGGCTACACCTTC,few,TRBD1,TRBV30,TRBJ1-2
CASSLSGTRYYEQYF,TGTGCCAGCAGTTTATCTGGGACTCGCTACTACGAGCAGTACTTC,many,.,TRBV27,TRBJ2-7
CSVLPRVVGDTQYF,TGCAGCGTTTTACCTCGGGTTGTGGGAGATACGCAGTATTTT,.,.,TRBV29-1,TRBJ2-3
CASSTLDRGQETQYF,TGTGCCAGCAGCACCCTGGACAGGGGGCAAGAGACCCAGTACTTC,few,TRBD1,TRBV5-8,TRBJ2-5
CSAIGPIPEAFF,TGCAGTGCCATAGGACCTATCCCTGAAGCTTTCTTT,.,.,TRBV20-1,TRBJ1-1
CASSLSGTSGSVFDDTQYF,TGCGCCAGCAGCTTGTCCGGGACTAGCGGGAGTGTTTTTGACGATACGCAGTATTTT,few,TRBD2,TRBV5-1,TRBJ2-3
CATSRDLYDIYGYTF,TGTGCCACCAGCAGAGATCTATATGACATCTATGGCTACACCTTC,.,.,TRBV15,TRBJ1-2
CASSMGRGLGDTQYF,TGTGCCAGTAGTATGGGTAGGGGGCTTGGAGATACGCAGTATTTT,.,TRBD1,TRBV19,TRBJ2-3
CSAERQGRHNEQFF,TGCAGTGCTGAAAGACAGGGCCGTCACAATGAGCAGTTCTTC,few,TRBD1,TRBV20-1,TRBJ2-1
CASSFSGEQYF,TGTGCCAGCAGCTTTTCGGGTGAGCAGTACTTC,many,.,TRBV11-1,TRBJ2-7
CASSRTGYFQETQYF,TGTGCCAGCAGTAGGACAGGGTACTTTCAAGAGACCCAGTACTTC,many,TRBD1,TRBV6-1,TRBJ2-5
CASSGPGQGRVGTSYEQYF,TGTGCCAGCAGCGGCCCGGGACAGGGGAGAGTGGGGACCTCCTACGAGCAGTACTTC,many,TRBD1,TRBV28,TRBJ2-7
CASSSDPSQGANSGNTIYF,TGTGCCAGCAGCTCGGACCCCTCACAGGGGGCGAACTCTGGAAACACCATATATTTT,few,TRBD1,TRBV7-9,TRBJ1-3
CASISTDAHTEAFF,TGTGCCAGCATCTCTACCGACGCACACACTGAAGCTTTCTTT,.,.,TRBV12-3/TRBV12-4,TRBJ1-1
CASSLTSGRGTGELFF,TGTGCCAGCAGCTTAACAAGCGGGAGGGGTACCGGGGAGCTGTTTTTT,many,TRBD2,TRBV11-2,TRBJ2-2
CASRPKRISNQPQHF,TGTGCCAGCAGACCGAAGAGAATTAGCAATCAGCCCCAGCATTTT,.,.,TRBV6-1,TRBJ1-5
CSARTPGTGGYEQYF,TGCAGTGCTCGCACTCCCGGGACAGGGGGCTACGAGCAGTACTTC,.,TRBD1,TRBV20-1,TRBJ2-7
CASSLGMGSYEQYF,TGTGCCAGCAGCTTGGGGATGGGTAGCTACGAGCAGTACTTC,few,.,TRBV5-6,TRBJ2-7
CASSLVVKGDEQFF,TGCGCCAGCAGCTTGGTTGTCAAGGGGGATGAGCAGTTCTTC,.,.,TRBV5-1,TRBJ2-1
CASSSQTTGGQPQHF,TGTGCCAGCAGTTCTCAAACGACAGGGGGACAGCCCCAGCATTTT,many,TRBD1,TRBV12-3/TRBV12-4,TRBJ1-5
CASSSDDSRYEQYF,TGTGCCAGCAGCAGCGACGACAGTCGGTACGAGCAGTACTTC,.,.,TRBV5-6,TRBJ2-7
CASSHDRGANTEAFF,TGCGCCAGCAGCCATGACAGGGGGGCGAACACTGAAGCTTTCTTT,many,TRBD1,TRBV4-1,TRBJ1-1
CASSPGAESEYEQYF,TGTGCCAGCAGTCCGGGGGCAGAATCGGAGTACGAGCAGTACTTC,many,.,TRBV11-2,TRBJ2-7
CATSQGVTDTQYF,TGTGCCACTTCGCAGGGGGTCACAGATACGCAGTATTTT,.,TRBD1,TRBV15,TRBJ2-3
CASSGGSTYEQYF,TGTGCCAGCAGCGGCGGTTCCACCTACGAGCAGTACTTC,.,.,TRBV7-6,TRBJ2-7
CASTTGRTDTQYF,TGTGCCAGCACCACGGGACGCACAGATACGCAGTATTTT,few,.,TRBV2,TRBJ2-3
CASSYEFRETQYF,TGTGCCAGCAGTTACGAGTTTAGGGAGACCCAGTACTTC,many,.,TRBV6-5,TRBJ2-5
CASSLSGVQETQYF,TGTGCCAGCAGCCTTAGCGGCGTCCAAGAGACCCAGTACTTC,many,.,TRBV11-2,TRBJ2-5
CSVAAGGPSYEQYF,TGCAGCGTTGCCGCGGGGGGTCCCTCCTACGAGCAGTACTTC,.,TRBD2,TRBV29-1,TRBJ2-7
CASSIAARPDNEQFF,TGTGCCAGTAGTATAGCCGCGCGACCTGACAATGAGCAGTTCTTC,.,.,TRBV19,TRBJ2-1
CASSLGRQGSAPLHF,TGCGCCAGCAGCTTGGGAAGACAGGGCTCGGCACCCCTCCACTTT,many,TRBD1,TRBV5-1,TRBJ1-6
CASSTGQGAGETQYF,TGTGCCAGCAGCACGGGACAGGGGGCGGGCGAGACCCAGTACTTC,.,TRBD1,TRBV7-3,TRBJ2-5
CSAWTAAGQPQHF,TGCAGTGCATGGACAGCCGCGGGTCAGCCCCAGCATTTT,.,.,TRBV20-1,TRBJ1-5
CASSDPAGANYGYTF,TGTGCCAGCAGTGATCCGGCAGGAGCTAACTATGGCTACACCTTC,many,.,TRBV2,TRBJ1-2
CATSREDMNTEAFF,TGTGCCACCAGCAGAGAGGATATGAACACTGAAGCTTTCTTT,.,.,TRBV15,TRBJ1-1
CASSKTSGETQYF,TGTGCCAGCAGCAAGACTAGTGGTGAGACCCAGTACTTC,few,.,TRBV7-6,TRBJ2-5
CASSLSRGGTEAFF,TGTGCCAGCAGTTTATCGAGAGGGGGCACTGAAGCTTTCTTT,many,.,TRBV27,TRBJ1-1
CASSSGSPYEQYF,TGTGCCAGCAGTAGCGGGAGCCCCTACGAGCAGTACTTC,many,TRBD2,TRBV6-1,TRBJ2-7
CASSFHVTGAFGEQFF,TGTGCCAGCAGCTTTCACGTGACAGGGGCATTTGGTGAGCAGTTCTTC,.,TRBD1,TRBV7-9,TRBJ2-1
CSVEMLGDSYEQYF,TGCAGCGTTGAAATGCTGGGGGACAGCTACGAGCAGTACTTC,few,TRBD1,TRBV29-1,TRBJ2-7
CASSELAGGGEETQYF,TGTGCCAGCAGTGAACTCGCAGGGGGCGGGGAAGAGACCCAGTACTTC,few,TRBD1,TRBV6-1,TRBJ2-5
CSVQWRGLGYTF,TGCAGCGTCCAGTGGAGGGGGCTGGGCTACACCTTC,many,TRBD1,TRBV29-1,TRBJ1-2
CSVGRDTLYEQYF,TGCAGCGTGGGGAGGGACACCCTCTACGAGCAGTACTTC,many,.,TRBV29-1,TRBJ2-7